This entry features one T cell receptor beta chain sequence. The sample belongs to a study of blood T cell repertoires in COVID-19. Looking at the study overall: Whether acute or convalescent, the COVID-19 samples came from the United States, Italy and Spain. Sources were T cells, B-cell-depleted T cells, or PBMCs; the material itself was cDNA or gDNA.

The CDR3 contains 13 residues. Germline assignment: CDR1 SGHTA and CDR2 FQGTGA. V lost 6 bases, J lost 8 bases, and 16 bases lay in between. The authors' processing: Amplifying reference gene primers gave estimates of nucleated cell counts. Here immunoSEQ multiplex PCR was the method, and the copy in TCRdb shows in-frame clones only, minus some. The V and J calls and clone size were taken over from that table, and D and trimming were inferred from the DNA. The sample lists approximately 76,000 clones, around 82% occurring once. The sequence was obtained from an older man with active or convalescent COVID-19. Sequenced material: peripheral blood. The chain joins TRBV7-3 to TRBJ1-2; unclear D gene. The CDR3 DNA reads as TGTGCCAGCAGTTTTAATTCGGGGAGCGGCTACACCTTC. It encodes CASSFNSGSGYTF.